This record concerns one TCR beta chain sequence. Its antigen remains unidentified. These data belong to a study of cytomegalovirus exposure and HLA in healthy donors. Study observations and caveats: Analysis performed later showed TCR beta chains linked to HLA being more clonally expanded than equally common others.

Use of 60 Vbeta and 13 Jbeta primers characterized the PCR. Sequenced by immunoSEQ multiplex PCR; TCRdb stores in-frame clones only, minus some. The top ten clones hold under 15% of a sample with over 65,000 clones, around 85% of them seen once. The receptor was isolated from a human donor in good health. Source material: PBMCs.

The CDR3 loop is CASSESGASGGRSYEQYF. The CDR3 DNA reads as TGCGCCAGCAGTGAGTCGGGGGCTAGCGGGGGCCGATCCTACGAGCAGTACTTC. This sequence joins TRBV10-1 and TRBJ2-7, with 10 positions matching TRBD2. From germline, CDR1 is WNHNN and CDR2 SYGVQD (reference sequence). J was trimmed by 1 base and V by 0 bases; bases with no gene match: 9. This CDR3 comprises 18 residues.